The entry below gives a single TCR beta chain sequence along with its context. This sample stems from a study of blood T cell repertoires in COVID-19. Across the whole study: Collection of acute and convalescent COVID-19 samples took place in the United States, Italy and Spain. T cells, B-cell-depleted T cells, or PBMCs provided the cDNA or gDNA that served as material.

The Seattle patients, enrolled during active infection, were followed longitudinally. Germline values: CDR1 MNHEY, CDR2 SVGAGI. V lost 5 bases and J lost 0, with 11 bases in between. The CDR3 runs to 15 residues. As originally analysed: Reference gene primers were amplified, and this amplification served to estimate nucleated cell counts. TCRdb's copy holds only in-frame clones and misses some; the assay was immunoSEQ multiplex PCR. V, J and clone size reflect that table, while D and trimming were determined from the DNA. The sample has 140,000 or so clones, roughly nine tenths seen once. The sequencing sample was made of peripheral blood. This clonotype was sampled from a human donor with COVID-19, enrolled during active disease. The donor label of this sample is uncertain. This chain connects TRBV6-5 to TRBJ1-3, with D perhaps matching TRBD1 (6 bases). CDR3: CASSPMDSSGNTIYF. The CDR3 nucleotides read TGTGCCAGCAGTCCTATGGACAGCTCTGGAAACACCATATATTTT.